The 2 T cell receptor beta chains in this list originate from one sample, sequenced in a study of early T cells in non-severe SARS-CoV-2 infection. One entry per CDR3 protein results from TCRdb running MiXCR on the 5' RACE reads. This sample has tens of thousands of distinct CDR3 sequences; about 13% occur once, and the top ten carry 8% to 10%. The specimen was whole blood. These TCRs come from an adult who was a healthcare worker with PCR-confirmed SARS-CoV-2 infection or an uninfected control (not recorded which).

Many counts were recorded for this clonotype. The chain is built from TRBV7-3 and TRBJ2-2; D is uncertain. CDR3 size: 14 residues. V was pared by 1 base and J by 1 base, with 4 bases between. From germline, CDR1 is SGHTA and CDR2 FQGTGA. As DNA, the CDR3 is TGTGCCAGCAGCTTAAACGGGAACACCGGGGAGCTGTTTTTT. It codes for CASSLNGNTGELFF.

This clonotype was observed once. V gene TRBV3-1 combines with J gene TRBJ2-7; 7 bases are a match to TRBD2. Germline V gives CDR1 LGHDT, CDR2 YNNKEL (reference sequence). Trimming removed 0 bases from V and 3 bases from J; junction bases left unmatched: 5. CDR3 length equals 15 residues. The CDR3 reads CASSQDGGSFYEQYF. CDR3 sequence (DNA): TGTGCCAGCAGCCAAGATGGCGGGAGCTTCTACGAGCAGTACTTC.